The present entry profiles one T cell receptor (beta chain) with its context. Its antigen is still unknown. Base qualities are not at hand, and no much larger clone is one base apart. CDR1 and CDR2 are read off the germline V gene as SGHAT and FQNNGV. The CDR3 measures 15 amino acids from cysteine to phenylalanine. The only DNA kept is the CDR3, 45 bases in frame from the first base. Germline trimming: 1 base from V, 7 bases from J; junction bases outside gene matches: 4. Collaborating institutions collected whole blood in K2EDTA tubes following their own protocols. For TCRbeta analysis, collaborator samples were shipped as frozen whole blood, as isolated PBMCs, or as DNA extracted from either sample type. This entry is derived from a study of blood T cell repertoires in COVID-19 (dated by TCRdb to 2018 to 2021). About the investigation overall: The collaborator samples originated in the United States, Italy and Spain and spanned the acute and convalescent phases of COVID-19. The prospective study material was composed of cDNA or gDNA derived from T cells, B-cell-depleted T cells, or PBMCs. Subjects who had been exposed to COVID-19, were actively infected with it, or had recovered from it provided the deeply sampled blood TCRbeta repertoires that made up the dataset. A freely available public database, intended as a resource for researchers studying the immune response to SARS-CoV-2, is where the repertoires were released. The samples were drawn from two sources: the first 160 participants of the ongoing ImmuneRACE study, and fewer than 1,500 subjects contributed by 6 global collaborators. Sample metadata almost always included a de-identified subject ID, COVID-19 status, age in years and sex. Where available, HLA class I and class II types were obtained from metadata supplied by the sample provider rather than from assay-based typing.

Results and caveats for the whole study, not just this receptor: The quantity of clinical and demographic metadata differed by source and by participant and was supplied without curation.

TCRbeta CDR3 regions were amplified from genomic DNA using the immunoSEQ Assay, a bias-controlled multiplex PCR. The authors processed their data as follows. Nucleated cell counts per sample were estimated from amplification of reference gene primers within the assay. To quantify the absolute abundance of each unique TCRbeta CDR3 rearrangement, sequence reads were collapsed and filtered. For each sample, productive Simpson clonality was calculated by taking the square root of Simpson's diversity index across productive rearrangements. The immuneACCESS repertoire file appears here via TCRdb, limited to in-frame rearrangements. These files lack a portion of the clones; in checked studies, under half of the deficit traces to unresolved V genes, and the cause of the others is not known. The DNA was the basis for D and trimming; V, J and clone size are from that table. Recorded for this sample are some 250,000 clones; around 82% of them occurred a single time. Together, the top ten hold approximately 8.6% of the sample.

The chain links TRBV11-2 with TRBJ2-1, with 10 middle bases fitting TRBD2. The sequencing sample was made of peripheral blood. The source is a man aged 35 to 55 with active or convalescent COVID-19. The CDR3 reads CASSLGTSGNNEQFF. The bases read TGTGCCAGCAGCTTAGGAACTAGCGGGAATAATGAGCAGTTCTTC.